A single sample is the source of the 32 T cell receptor beta chains below, sequenced in a study of T-cell reconstitution after alpha-beta-depleted transplantation in children. TCRbeta library construction was performed incorporating unique molecular identifiers. TCRdb fed the PCR reads into MiXCR, producing one record per CDR3 protein. Of roughly 200,000 distinct CDR3 sequences listed, about 6.8% are singletons. The input for sequencing was PBMCs from the stem cell graft donor, taken from the stem cell graft. These receptors came from a human donor who donated a stem cell graft to a child with Wiskott-Aldrich syndrome.

This clonotype was counted at least ten times. The chain carries TRBV5-1 and TRBJ2-1; either TRBD1 or TRBD2 may fit D (6 bases each). V lost 2 bases and J 8 bases, leaving 8 bases between the germline ends. This CDR3 comprises 12 residues. Germline V lookup: CDR1 SGHRS, CDR2 YFSETQ. The CDR3 bases are TGCGCCAGCAGCTTAGGGGGGCATGAGCAGTTCTTC. It is translated as CASSLGGHEQFF.

This clonotype was detected a few times. The chain is built from TRBV5-1 and TRBJ1-1; D gene unclear. The ends were cut back, 0 bases at V and 7 bases at J, with 16 bases in the middle. The CDR3 totals 15 residues. Germline CDR1 and CDR2: SGHRS and YFSETQ. Written as DNA, the CDR3 is TGCGCCAGCAGCTTGGAAGTCGGTGGAGCGAGTGAAGCTTTCTTT. This encodes CASSLEVGGASEAFF.

The rearrangement joins TRBV7-9 to TRBJ1-3; the D is unclear. This CDR3 region has 12 residues. V was trimmed by 1 base and J by 3 bases, leaving 1 base between them. Germline CDR1 and CDR2: SEHNR and FQNEAQ (reference sequence). In DNA form, the CDR3 reads TGTGCCAGCAGCTTAGATGGAAACACCATATATTTT. Translating gives CASSLDGNTIYF.

This clonotype was seen at least ten times. The chain couples TRBV7-2 to TRBJ2-2; 11 bases match TRBD1. The CDR3 length is 15 residues. V lost 5 bases to trimming and J lost 6 bases; unmatched junction nucleotides: 5. Germline V lookup: CDR1 SGHTA, CDR2 FQGNSA. This CDR3 is CASSGRTGGPGELFF. CDR3 bases: TGTGCCAGCAGCGGAAGGACAGGGGGCCCCGGGGAGCTGTTTTTT.

This clonotype was recorded at least ten times. The J gene is TRBJ2-2, the V gene TRBV29-1, with TRBD2 as a possible D gene (6 bases). CDR1 and CDR2 (germline): SQVTM, ANQGSEA. V gave up 3 bases and J gave up 6 bases, with 14 bases separating them. The CDR3 runs 14 residues. In DNA form, the CDR3 reads TGCAGCGTTGATCGGGGAGGCAGCTCCGGGGAGCTGTTTTTT. Protein sequence: CSVDRGGSSGELFF.

This clonotype appeared a few times. The chain uses TRBV28 and TRBJ2-7; 7 nucleotides line up with TRBD2. V lost 7 bases to trimming and J lost 6 bases; unmatched junction nucleotides: 15. Germline lookup yields CDR1 MDHEN and CDR2 SYDVKM. The CDR3 has 15 amino acids. The CDR3 is CASIHLGPGGAEQYF. The DNA for the CDR3 is TGTGCCAGCATCCACCTCGGGCCGGGGGGAGCCGAGCAGTACTTC.

The chain joins TRBV7-8 to TRBJ1-1; 8 nucleotides agree with TRBD1. Trimming removed 5 bases from V and 1 base from J; junction bases left unmatched: 6. Germline-derived CDR1 and CDR2 are SGHVS and FQNEAQ. This CDR3 is built from 15 residues. CDR3 protein: CASSEGQGGNTEAFF. The CDR3 DNA sequence: TGTGCCAGCAGCGAAGGACAGGGAGGGAACACTGAAGCTTTCTTT.

The chain recombines TRBV7-8 with TRBJ1-1; D unresolved. CDR1 and CDR2 from the germline V gene are SGHVS and FQNEAQ. There are 13 residues in the CDR3. Trimming removed 0 bases from V and 4 bases from J, with 6 bases in between. The CDR3 loop is CASSLALGTEAFF. The CDR3 DNA follows: TGTGCCAGCAGCTTAGCGCTGGGCACTGAAGCTTTCTTT. Full variable domain (rest looked up from reference TRBV7-8 and TRBJ1-1): GAGVSQSPRYKVAKRGQDVALRCDPISGHVSLFWYQQALGQGPEFLTYFQNEAQLDKSGLPSDRFFAERPEGSVSTLKIQRTQQEDSAVYLCASSLALGTEAFFGQGTRLTVV.

The table lists this clonotype with many counts. V gene TRBV9 combines with J gene TRBJ1-1, with 8 bases lining up with TRBD1. Trimming removed 2 bases from V and 5 bases from J; junction bases left unmatched: 2. The CDR3 totals 13 residues. Germline-derived CDR1 and CDR2 are SGDLS and YYNGEE. In DNA, the CDR3 is TGTGCCAGCAGCGTCGGACAGGGAACTGAAGCTTTCTTT. This encodes CASSVGQGTEAFF.

This clonotype came up many times. V and J are TRBV6-1 and TRBJ1-2; D gene uncertain. The CDR3 runs 16 residues. The V gene lost 4 bases and the J gene lost 0 bases, with 15 bases spanning the gap. In germline, CDR1 is MNHNS, CDR2 SASEGT. The CDR3 here is CASSANQPFTNYGYTF. CDR3 nucleotides: TGTGCCAGCAGTGCAAACCAACCATTTACTAACTATGGCTACACCTTC.

This clonotype was detected only a few times. This chain uses TRBV2 with TRBJ2-6; no reliable D call. Germline CDR1 is SNHLY and CDR2 is FYNNEI. The germline V and J ends were trimmed by 5 bases and 4 bases, with 9 bases remaining between them. The CDR3 spans 14 residues. CDR3 bases: TGTGCCAGCAGTAACACCGTCGGGGCCAACGTCCTGACTTTC. It is translated as CASSNTVGANVLTF.

This clonotype was counted many times. This chain joins TRBV7-2 and TRBJ2-2; maybe TRBD2 (5 bases). The germline gives CDR1 SGHTA, CDR2 FQGNSA. This CDR3 has 16 amino acids. With 2 bases removed from V and 4 bases from J, the gap between germline ends came to 14 bases. CDR3 sequence (DNA): TGTGCCAGCAGCTTAACGTGGGCTAGCAGCACCGGGGAGCTGTTTTTT. It encodes CASSLTWASSTGELFF.

There are a few counts of this clonotype. The genes are TRBV11-3 and TRBJ2-1, with D tentatively TRBD1 or TRBD2 (6 bases each). This CDR3 contains 16 residues. Germline V gives CDR1 SGHNT, CDR2 YENEEA. The V end was cut by 1 base, the J end by 7 bases, with 17 bases between. The CDR3 is CASSLGGPTSRNEQFF. CDR3 nucleotide sequence: TGTGCCAGCAGCTTAGGGGGGCCCACTAGCAGGAATGAGCAGTTCTTC.

V gene TRBV20-1 combines with J gene TRBJ2-5; 11 nucleotides match TRBD2. With V trimmed by 3 bases and J by 4 bases, 13 bases remained unmatched. The CDR3 is 17 residues long. Germline V CDR1 and CDR2: DFQATT, SNEGSKA (reference sequence). CDR3 sequence: CSARSMTSGTTAETQYF. In nucleotides, the CDR3 is TGCAGTGCTAGGAGTATGACTAGCGGGACAACTGCAGAGACCCAGTACTTC.

This clonotype has a count of ten or more. This chain joins TRBV5-6 and TRBJ2-6, with TRBD1 matching 7 bases. The CDR3 consists of 17 residues. V shed 7 bases, J shed 0 bases, and the junction held 10 bases outside the gene matches. Germline V CDR1 and CDR2: SGHDT, YYEEEE. The CDR3 loop reads CASRNSQGFSGANVLTF. The CDR3 coding sequence is TGTGCCAGCCGCAACTCACAGGGGTTCTCTGGGGCCAACGTCCTGACTTTC. Full variable domain (missing parts from reference TRBV5-6 and TRBJ2-6): DAGVTQSPTHLIKTRGQQVTLRCSPKSGHDTVSWYQQALGQGPQFIFQYYEEEERQRGNFPDRFSGHQFPNYSSELNVNALLLGDSALYLCASRNSQGFSGANVLTFGAGSRLTVL.

This clonotype was seen repeatedly, ten times or more. V gene TRBV20-1 combines with J gene TRBJ2-3; 12 positions agree with TRBD2. In germline, CDR1 is DFQATT, CDR2 SNEGSKA (reference sequence). Trimming cost V 2 bases and J 1 base; bases outside gene matches: 4. The CDR3 has 16 residues. The CDR3 region is CSARRLAGGGTDTQYF. The DNA for the CDR3 is TGCAGTGCTAGACGGCTAGCGGGGGGGGGCACAGATACGCAGTATTTT.

This clonotype was seen ten or more times. The chain links TRBV2 to TRBJ2-7; no reliable D call. Germline CDR1 reads SNHLY; CDR2 reads FYNNEI. CDR3 length: 12 residues. V was cut by 2 bases and J by 6 bases, with 8 bases left in between. The CDR3 reads CASSEIGSEQYF. The CDR3 region has the DNA TGTGCCAGCAGTGAAATAGGAAGCGAGCAGTACTTC. The whole variable domain, remainder taken from reference TRBV2 and TRBJ2-7, is EPEVTQTPSHQVTQMGQEVILRCVPISNHLYFYWYRQILGQKVEFLVSFYNNEISEKSEIFDDQFSVERPDGSNFTLKIRSTKLEDSAMYFCASSEIGSEQYFGPGTRLTVT.

This clonotype was picked up many times. The V gene is TRBV5-1, the J gene TRBJ2-1; the match to TRBD2 covers 7 bases. CDR1 and CDR2 (germline): SGHRS, YFSETQ. J lost 2 bases, V lost 4 bases, and 9 bases had no gene match. The CDR3 runs to 16 residues. The CDR3 spells CASSPGWLAAYNEQFF. In DNA, the CDR3 is TGCGCCAGCAGCCCCGGTTGGCTAGCGGCCTACAATGAGCAGTTCTTC.

This clonotype appeared many times. The chain joins TRBV4-1 to TRBJ1-1, with D hard to call. V lost 0 bases to trimming and J lost 1 base, with 6 bases between them. In germline, CDR1 is MGHRA, CDR2 YSYEKL. This CDR3 spans 14 amino acids. The CDR3 protein is CASSQDYWNTEAFF. DNA of the CDR3: TGCGCCAGCAGCCAAGATTACTGGAACACTGAAGCTTTCTTT.

This clonotype was recorded at least ten times. The chain joins TRBV12-3 or TRBV12-4 to TRBJ2-1, with TRBD2 identical over 7 bases. This CDR3 is 17 amino acids long. After removal of 1 base from V and 4 bases from J, the junction contained 10 bases not matched to a gene. The CDR3 region is CASSLGAGAAFYNEQFF. The CDR3 DNA reads as TGTGCCAGCAGTTTAGGGGCGGGAGCCGCCTTTTACAATGAGCAGTTCTTC.

This clonotype has more than one count but fewer than ten. The junction does not match germline at one end; this may be a read error. The chain recombines TRBV20-1 with TRBJ1-4, with D perhaps matching TRBD1 (6 bases). This CDR3 region has 17 residues. Germline values: CDR1 DFQATT, CDR2 SNEGSKA (reference sequence). The CDR3, as DNA: TGCTGTGCTAGAGGGCCACGGCAGGGGCCAACTAATGAAAAACTGTTTTTT. Translation gives CCARGPRQGPTNEKLFF.

This clonotype was observed many times. The chain has TRBV29-1 and TRBJ2-1; 11 nucleotides agree with TRBD1. J gave up 6 bases and V 4 bases, and 5 bases lay outside the gene matches. Germline V gene data show CDR1 as SQVTM and CDR2 as ANQGSEA. This CDR3 is built from 14 residues. The CDR3 nucleotides are TGCAGCGTTGGCCCGGGACAGGGGGTCAATGAGCAGTTCTTC. This translates into CSVGPGQGVNEQFF.

This clonotype was seen at least ten times. This chain links TRBV18 with TRBJ2-3, with a tentative D call TRBD2 (5 bases). This CDR3 spans 17 amino acids. The V end lost 2 bases, the J end lost 3 bases, and 18 bases lay between the germline ends. CDR1 is KGHSH, CDR2 LQKENI, per germline. CDR3 sequence: CASSPVKSGRRTDTQYF. The CDR3 bases are TGTGCCAGCTCACCAGTAAAATCCGGACGGAGGACAGATACGCAGTATTTT. Combining the CDR3 with reference TRBV18 and TRBJ2-3 gives the whole variable domain NAGVMQNPRHLVRRRGQEARLRCSPMKGHSHVYWYRQLPEEGLKFMVYLQKENIIDESGMPKERFSAEFPKEGPSILRIQQVVRGDSAAYFCASSPVKSGRRTDTQYFGPGTRLTVL.

This clonotype was seen at least ten times. This rearrangement joins TRBV6-2 or TRBV6-3 to TRBJ2-5, with D maybe TRBD2 (5 bases). Trimming removed 7 bases from V and 2 bases from J, with 26 bases in between. The CDR3 has 18 residues. CDR1 and CDR2 (germline): MNHEY, SVGEGT. The CDR3 here is CASTPGLQRRRSQETQYF. As DNA, the CDR3 is TGTGCCAGCACCCCTGGACTCCAGCGGCGAAGATCTCAAGAGACCCAGTACTTC.

This clonotype has only a few counts. The rearrangement links TRBV5-1 to TRBJ2-2; 8 nucleotides line up with TRBD1. J lost 7 bases, V lost 2 bases, and 7 bases had no gene match. The CDR3 spans 15 residues. Germline CDR1 reads SGHRS; CDR2 reads YFSETQ. CDR3 residues: CASSLTGTGVGELFF. The CDR3 region has the DNA TGCGCCAGCAGCTTAACCGGGACAGGTGTCGGGGAGCTGTTTTTT.

This clonotype was seen at least ten times. The chain combines TRBV24-1 with TRBJ1-5; TRBD1 matches at 10 bases. CDR1 is KGHDR and CDR2 is SFDVKD in the germline V gene. The CDR3 totals 16 residues. V lost 3 bases, J lost 7 bases, and 8 bases stayed unmatched. The CDR3 region has the DNA TGTGCCACCAGTGATCCAGGGACAGGGGACGCCCAGCCCCAGCATTTT. Its protein is CATSDPGTGDAQPQHF.

This clonotype was found many times. The chain links TRBV7-6 to TRBJ2-1; weak D call: TRBD2 (5 bases). Germline V gene sequence: CDR1 SGHVS, CDR2 FNYEAQ. The CDR3 spans 16 residues. V lost 3 bases, J lost 3 bases, and 15 bases lay in between. The CDR3 here is CASSFPLAEGYNEQFF. CDR3 nucleotide sequence: TGTGCCAGCAGCTTCCCCCTAGCTGAGGGCTACAATGAGCAGTTCTTC. The full variable domain, in which reference TRBV7-6 and TRBJ2-1 provide the parts outside the CDR3, is GAGVSQSPRYKVTKRGQDVALRCDPISGHVSLYWYRQALGQGPEFLTYFNYEAQQDKSGLPNDRFSAERPEGSISTLTIQRTEQRDSAMYRCASSFPLAEGYNEQFFGPGTRLTVL.

The chain recombines TRBV18 with TRBJ2-7; 10 nucleotides align to TRBD2. Looked up from germline, CDR1 is KGHSH and CDR2 is LQKENI. V shed 5 bases and J 0 bases; nucleotides not matched to a gene: 10. CDR3 size: 17 residues. In nucleotides, the CDR3 is TGTGCCAGCTCAATAAGGATGGGGACTAGCGCCTCCTACGAGCAGTACTTC. This gives the protein CASSIRMGTSASYEQYF.

This clonotype has only a few counts. This chain links TRBV28 with TRBJ2-5; 7 bases map to TRBD1. Trimming removed 4 bases from V and 7 bases from J; junction bases left unmatched: 9. The germline V gene encodes CDR1 MDHEN and CDR2 SYDVKM. This CDR3 spans 14 amino acids. The CDR3 sequence: CASSSTGVYGTQYF. In DNA form, the CDR3 reads TGTGCCAGCAGTTCCACAGGGGTGTATGGGACCCAGTACTTC. Based on the CDR3 plus reference TRBV28 and TRBJ2-5, the full variable domain is DVKVTQSSRYLVKRTGEKVFLECVQDMDHENMFWYRQDPGLGLRLIYFSYDVKMKEKGDIPEGYSVSREKKERFSLILESASTNQTSMYLCASSSTGVYGTQYFGPGTRLLVL.

This clonotype was observed at least ten times. This rearrangement joins TRBV5-1 to TRBJ2-5; D uncertain. Trimming shortened V by 2 bases and J by 1 base, and 6 bases separated the two germline ends. The germline V gene encodes CDR1 SGHRS and CDR2 YFSETQ. CDR3 size: 13 residues. In DNA form, the CDR3 reads TGCGCCAGCAGCTTCGGGCCCCAAGAGACCCAGTACTTC. Protein product: CASSFGPQETQYF.

At least ten counts were recorded for this clonotype. This chain joins TRBV7-2 and TRBJ2-2; D remains ambiguous. This CDR3 comprises 12 residues. Germline V CDR1 and CDR2: SGHTA, FQGNSA. V was cut by 5 bases and J by 7 bases, with 8 bases left in between. The CDR3 spells CASSRYGGELFF. The CDR3 bases are TGTGCCAGCAGCCGATACGGCGGGGAGCTGTTTTTT.

This clonotype was detected ten times or more. The chain joins TRBV7-8 to TRBJ1-4; no reliable D call. V was pared by 3 bases and J by 8 bases, with 13 bases between. CDR3 length: 14 amino acids. Looked up from germline, CDR1 is SGHVS and CDR2 is FQNEAQ. The CDR3, as DNA: TGTGCCAGCAGCTTGGGTGGGCGAGGCGAAAAACTGTTTTTT. This sequence encodes CASSLGGRGEKLFF.